The 17 T cell receptor beta chains below come from one sample, sequenced in a study of OX40 agonist ivuxolimab in advanced cancers. Measured with immunoSEQ multiplex PCR; TCRdb has only the in-frame clones, and not every one. Of around 80,000 clones listed, about 85% were seen once; the top ten hold just under 1%. Sequencing used CD4+ or CD8+ T cells sorted from blood, obtained in a trial of the OX40 agonist ivuxolimab. The receptor set was obtained from an adult with an advanced solid tumor such as melanoma, head and neck, liver or kidney cancer.

CDR3 residues: CASSVDSGSRVREQFF. CDR3 nucleotide sequence: TGTGCCAGCAGCGTAGATAGCGGGAGCAGAGTCAGGGAGCAGTTCTTC. The V and J genes are TRBV9 and TRBJ2-1; 9 bases are shared with TRBD2. V gave up 0 bases and J gave up 10 bases; unmatched junction bases: 11. The CDR3 is 16 residues long. CDR1 and CDR2 (germline): SGDLS, YYNGEE.

J is TRBJ1-2 and V is TRBV28; a weak D match, TRBD1 (6 bases). The CDR3 is 12 amino acids. V gave up 7 bases and J gave up 8 bases, with 14 bases separating them. Germline-derived CDR1 and CDR2 are MDHEN and SYDVKM. The CDR3 nucleotides are TGTGCCAGCACGGACAGCGCTAGGGGCTACACCTTC. Its protein product is CASTDSARGYTF.

The CDR3 reads CASSLKNQETQYF. CDR3 bases: TGTGCCAGCAGCTTAAAGAACCAAGAGACCCAGTACTTC. The chain joins TRBV7-3 to TRBJ2-5; no reliable D call. V was trimmed by 1 base and J by 0 bases, leaving 3 bases between them. There are 13 residues in the CDR3. The germline gives CDR1 SGHTA, CDR2 FQGTGA.

The chain couples TRBV14 to TRBJ2-5; 14 bases agree with TRBD2. The germline CDR1 and CDR2 sequences are SGHDN and FVKESK. The length of the CDR3 is 17 residues. Unmatched junction bases numbered 9, after V lost 2 bases and J lost 7 bases. The DNA of the CDR3 is TGTGCCAGCAGCCAATGGGGACTAGCGGGAGAGGTGTGGACCCAGTACTTC. The encoded protein is CASSQWGLAGEVWTQYF.

The chain uses TRBV25-1 and TRBJ1-1; no definite D call. In germline, CDR1 is MGHDK, CDR2 SYGVNS. The CDR3 length is 17 residues. V was pared by 7 bases and J by 2 bases, with 23 bases between. In nucleotides, the CDR3 is TGTGCCAGCACAAAGTACGGTAGCGGATTAAGTAACACTGAAGCTTTCTTT. Translated: CASTKYGSGLSNTEAFF.

The rearrangement links TRBV14 to TRBJ1-6, with no clear D. Trimming pared 0 bases from V and 11 bases from J, leaving 8 bases between. CDR3 length: 13 residues. Germline CDR1 and CDR2: SGHDN and FVKESK. The CDR3 reads CASSQEAYPPLHF. As DNA, the CDR3 is TGTGCCAGCAGCCAAGAGGCGTACCCACCCCTCCACTTT.

V is TRBV7-2 and J is TRBJ1-3, with D possibly matching TRBD1 (5 bases). Germline V gives CDR1 SGHTA, CDR2 FQGNSA. The CDR3 runs to 15 residues. The V and J ends lost 5 bases and 0 bases respectively, with 11 bases between them. The CDR3, as DNA: TGTGCCAGCAGCCGCACAGGCGACTCTGGAAACACCATATATTTT. It specifies CASSRTGDSGNTIYF.

V usage is TRBV5-5 and J usage is TRBJ2-3; D gene uncertain. The CDR3 extends over 15 amino acids. The ends were cut back, 7 bases at V and 3 bases at J, with 18 bases in the middle. CDR1 and CDR2 (germline): SGHKS, YYEKEE (reference sequence). The CDR3 sequence is CASSYAGLGTDTQYF. CDR3 DNA sequence: TGTGCCAGCTCCTACGCCGGGTTGGGGACAGATACGCAGTATTTT.

V usage is TRBV29-1 and J usage is TRBJ1-1; D unclear. Trimming removed 4 bases from V and 0 bases from J, with 18 bases in between. CDR3 size: 16 residues. The germline CDR1 and CDR2 sequences are SQVTM and ANQGSEA. In DNA, the CDR3 is TGCAGCGTTGTCCCGAAATCGGCAGTTATGAACACTGAAGCTTTCTTT. It codes for CSVVPKSAVMNTEAFF.

V usage is TRBV19 and J usage is TRBJ2-1; TRBD1 matches at 8 bases. V gave up 4 bases and J gave up 7 bases; unmatched junction bases: 12. CDR3 length: 16 amino acids. Germline CDR1 and CDR2: LNHDA and SQIVND (reference sequence). The DNA for the CDR3 is TGTGCCAGTAGTACCCCACCGCGGGACAGGACAAATGAGCAGTTCTTC. The encoded protein is CASSTPPRDRTNEQFF.

This clone appeared once. The gene calls are TRBV4-1 and TRBJ2-3; D possibly uses TRBD1 or TRBD2 (6 bases each). Germline lookup yields CDR1 MGHRA and CDR2 YSYEKL. The CDR3 covers 16 residues. V gave up 0 bases and J gave up 2 bases, with 12 bases separating them. For the CDR3, the DNA is TGCGCCAGCAGCCAAGATCTTGGGGGGCCCACAGATACGCAGTATTTT. Translation gives CASSQDLGGPTDTQYF.

The rearrangement uses TRBV2 and TRBJ1-1; the D is unclear. The CDR3 runs 12 residues. The germline V gene encodes CDR1 SNHLY and CDR2 FYNNEI. Deletions cut 2 bases from V and 8 bases from J, with 9 bases between. The chain's CDR3 is CASSEPAREAFF. DNA for the CDR3: TGTGCCAGCAGTGAACCGGCGAGGGAAGCTTTCTTT. The whole variable domain, filled in from reference TRBV2 and TRBJ1-1, reads EPEVTQTPSHQVTQMGQEVILRCVPISNHLYFYWYRQILGQKVEFLVSFYNNEISEKSEIFDDQFSVERPDGSNFTLKIRSTKLEDSAMYFCASSEPAREAFFGQGTRLTVV.

This clone was seen only a few times. The DNA of the CDR3 is TGTGCCAGCAGTGTTAGACAGAATCAGCCCCAGCATTTT. Protein sequence: CASSVRQNQPQHF. The rearrangement joins TRBV2 to TRBJ1-5, with TRBD1 as a possible D gene (5 bases). Trimming pared 4 bases from V and 4 bases from J, leaving 8 bases between. Germline V CDR1 and CDR2: SNHLY, FYNNEI. This CDR3 region has 13 residues.

The chain has TRBV18 and TRBJ1-5, with D possibly being TRBD1 (6 bases). This CDR3 is 17 amino acids long. CDR1 is KGHSH and CDR2 is LQKENI in the germline V gene. V was pared by 2 bases and J by 0 bases, with 14 bases between. The CDR3 loop reads CASSPISGTNSNQPQHF. CDR3 coding DNA: TGTGCCAGCTCACCAATTTCCGGGACAAATAGCAATCAGCCCCAGCATTTT. Complete variable domain (other parts from reference TRBV18 and TRBJ1-5): NAGVMQNPRHLVRRRGQEARLRCSPMKGHSHVYWYRQLPEEGLKFMVYLQKENIIDESGMPKERFSAEFPKEGPSILRIQQVVRGDSAAYFCASSPISGTNSNQPQHFGDGTRLSIL.

The CDR3: CASSQDRGEQYF. The CDR3 DNA is TGTGCCAGCAGCCAGGACAGGGGGGAGCAGTACTTC. The chain links TRBV7-2 to TRBJ2-7, with 10 bases identical to TRBD1. The germline CDR1 and CDR2 sequences are SGHTA and FQGNSA. This CDR3 is built from 12 residues. V gave up 5 bases and J gave up 7 bases; unmatched junction bases: 2. Full variable domain (remainder filled in from reference TRBV7-2 and TRBJ2-7): GAGVSQSPSNKVTEKGKDVELRCDPISGHTALYWYRQSLGQGLEFLIYFQGNSAPDKSGLPSDRFSAERTGGSVSTLTIQRTQQEDSAVYLCASSQDRGEQYFGPGTRLTVT.

This rearrangement joins TRBV10-3 to TRBJ1-6; no definite D call. This CDR3 comprises 13 residues. Trimming removed 4 bases at V and 7 bases at J, with 8 bases between. Per the germline V gene, CDR1 is ENHRY and CDR2 is SYGVKD. Here the CDR3 reads CAISGNINSPLHF. In nucleotides, the CDR3 is TGTGCCATCAGTGGGAATATCAATTCACCCCTCCACTTT.

This clone was recorded once. The V and J genes are TRBV5-1 and TRBJ2-7; 11 bases line up with TRBD1. The germline V gene encodes CDR1 SGHRS and CDR2 YFSETQ. There are 15 residues in the CDR3. With 4 bases clipped from V and 6 bases from J, the junction kept 9 bases outside the gene matches. As DNA, the CDR3 is TGCGCCAGCAGCCCTACGGCAGGGACAGGGGGCGAGCAGTACTTC. This codes for CASSPTAGTGGEQYF.